This TCR beta chain was identified in a study of blood T cells in healthy people across ages. It was with a sample-barcoded 5' primer and a J-beta primer mix that a second PCR of about 6 to 12 cycles was run. TCRdb processed the 5' RACE reads anew with MiXCR; each CDR3 protein has one entry. This table has 760,000 or so distinct CDR3 sequences, around a quarter appearing once. V lost 5 bases, J lost 2 bases, and 7 bases stayed unmatched. CDR1 and CDR2 (germline): SGHDN, FVKESK. The CDR3 extends over 15 amino acids. These data were likewise used in another study, on T cells of mothers and their children.

The clonotype comes from a boy aged 5-17 years in good health. The material sequenced was blood. The rearrangement joins TRBV14 to TRBJ2-3; 7 positions match TRBD2. CDR3 nucleotides: TGTGCCAGCAGCTGGGCTAGCGGAATCACAGATACGCAGTATTTT. It specifies CASSWASGITDTQYF.